This TCR beta chain was recovered during a study of cytomegalovirus exposure and HLA in healthy donors. For this clone: Other nucleotide sequences in the sample specify the same CDR3.

The method was immunoSEQ multiplex PCR; TCRdb's version includes in-frame clones alone and lacks a portion of them. The sample lists approximately 65,000 clones; roughly nine tenths were seen once. Donors were drawn from the approximately 130-subject validation cohort, separate from the roughly 610-subject first cohort. Germline V gene data show CDR1 as SGHTA and CDR2 as FQGNSA. The V end was cut by 1 base, the J end by 8 bases, with 8 bases between. The CDR3 runs 12 residues. V is TRBV7-2 and J is TRBJ1-2, with a possible D match to TRBD1 (6 bases). Sequencing used PBMCs. The receptor was derived from a man aged 18 to 30 in good health and CMV-seronegative. This chain's CDR3 is CASSLGQGGYTF. In DNA form, the CDR3 reads TGTGCCAGCAGCTTAGGTCAGGGGGGCTACACCTTC.